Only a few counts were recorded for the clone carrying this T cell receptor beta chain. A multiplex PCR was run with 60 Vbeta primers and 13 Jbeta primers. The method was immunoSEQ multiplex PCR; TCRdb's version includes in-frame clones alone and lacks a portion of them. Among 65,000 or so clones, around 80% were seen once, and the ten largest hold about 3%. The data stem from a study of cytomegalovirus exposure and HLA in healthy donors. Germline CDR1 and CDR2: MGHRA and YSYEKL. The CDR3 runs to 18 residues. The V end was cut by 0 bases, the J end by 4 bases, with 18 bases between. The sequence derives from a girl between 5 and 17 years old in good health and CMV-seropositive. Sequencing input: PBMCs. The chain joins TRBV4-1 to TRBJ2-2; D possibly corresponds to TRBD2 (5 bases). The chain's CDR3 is CASSQEPPTSAGTGELFF. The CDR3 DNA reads TGCGCCAGCAGCCAAGAACCCCCCACTAGTGCAGGCACCGGGGAGCTGTTTTTT.